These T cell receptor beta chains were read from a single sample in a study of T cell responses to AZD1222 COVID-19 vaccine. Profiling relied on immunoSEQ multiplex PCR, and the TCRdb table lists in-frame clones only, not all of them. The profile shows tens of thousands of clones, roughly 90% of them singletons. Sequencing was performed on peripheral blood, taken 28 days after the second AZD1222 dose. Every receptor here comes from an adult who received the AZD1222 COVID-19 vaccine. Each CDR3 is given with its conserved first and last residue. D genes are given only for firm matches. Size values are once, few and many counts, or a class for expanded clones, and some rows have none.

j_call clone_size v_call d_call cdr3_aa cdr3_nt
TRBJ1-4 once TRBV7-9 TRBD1 CASSGNRGIYEKLFF TGTGCCAGCAGCGGAAACAGGGGTATTTATGAAAAACTGTTTTTT
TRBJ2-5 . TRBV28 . CASSSPTGGKTQYF TGTGCCAGCAGTTCTCCGACGGGCGGTAAGACCCAGTACTTC
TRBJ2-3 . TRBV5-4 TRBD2 CASSLGTSGTDTQYF TGTGCCAGCAGCTTGGGGACTAGCGGGACAGATACGCAGTATTTT
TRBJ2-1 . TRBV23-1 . CASSQSSGFF TGCGCCAGCAGTCAGTCAAGTGGGTTCTTC
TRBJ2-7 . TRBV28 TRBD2 CASSQSGRAYEQYF TGTGCCAGCAGTCAGAGCGGGAGGGCCTACGAGCAGTACTTC
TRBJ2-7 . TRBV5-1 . CASSPDGMEQYF TGCGCCAGCAGCCCGGACGGTATGGAGCAGTACTTC
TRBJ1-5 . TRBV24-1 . CATSARLSGAQHF TGTGCCACCAGTGCCCGGCTTAGCGGGGCCCAGCATTTT
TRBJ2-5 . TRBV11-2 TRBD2 CASSIGGGKETQYF TGTGCCAGCAGTATAGGCGGGGGTAAAGAGACCCAGTACTTC
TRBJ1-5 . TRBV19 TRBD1 CASRTGLNQPQHF TGTGCCAGTAGGACAGGGCTCAATCAGCCCCAGCATTTT
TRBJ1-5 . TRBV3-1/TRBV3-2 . CASSPFRDQPQHF TGTGCCAGCAGCCCGTTCAGGGACCAGCCCCAGCATTTT
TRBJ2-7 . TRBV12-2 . CASRSTGGRIPYEQYF TGTGCAAGTCGATCTACAGGGGGCCGGATCCCCTACGAGCAGTACTTC
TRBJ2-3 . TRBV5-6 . CASRPGGFTLRATDTQYF TGTGCCAGCAGACCCGGGGGCTTTACCCTACGGGCCACAGATACGCAGTATTTT
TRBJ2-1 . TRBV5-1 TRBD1 CASSLTGSSYNEQFF TGCGCCAGCAGCCTGACAGGGAGCTCCTACAATGAGCAGTTCTTC
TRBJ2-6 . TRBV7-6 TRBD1 CASSSHPRQGSGANVLTF TGTGCCAGCAGCTCCCACCCGAGACAGGGCTCGGGGGCCAACGTCCTGACTTTC
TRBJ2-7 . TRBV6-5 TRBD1 CASRRTGNSYEQYF TGTGCCAGCAGGAGGACAGGGAACTCCTACGAGCAGTACTTC
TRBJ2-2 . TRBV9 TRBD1 CASSVDQGADTGELFF TGTGCCAGCAGCGTAGATCAGGGGGCGGACACCGGGGAGCTGTTTTTT
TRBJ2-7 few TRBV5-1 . CASSLMVVGSSYEQYF TGCGCCAGCAGCTTGATGGTCGTCGGGAGCTCCTACGAGCAGTACTTC
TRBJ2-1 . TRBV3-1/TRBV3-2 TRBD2 CASSQDLTSDLLFPQFF TGTGCCAGCAGCCAAGATCTTACTAGCGACCTCCTTTTCCCGCAGTTCTTC
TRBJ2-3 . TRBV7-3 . CASSPGDRTDTQYF TGTGCCAGCAGCCCGGGAGACCGGACAGATACGCAGTATTTT
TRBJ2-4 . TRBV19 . CASSIQGSKNIQYF TGTGCCAGTAGTATACAGGGTTCCAAAAACATTCAGTACTTC
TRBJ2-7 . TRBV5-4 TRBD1 CASSQQGAGEQYF TGTGCCAGCAGCCAACAGGGGGCGGGTGAGCAGTACTTC
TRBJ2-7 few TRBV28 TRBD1 CASSPFVVDQGAVYEQYF TGTGCCAGCAGTCCTTTTGTCGTCGATCAGGGGGCGGTATACGAGCAGTACTTC
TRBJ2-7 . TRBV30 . CAWSRISSGSYEQYF TGTGCCTGGAGTCGGATCTCCTCTGGCTCCTACGAGCAGTACTTC
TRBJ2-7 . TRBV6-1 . CASSEGPSSNYEQYF TGTGCCAGCAGTGAAGGGCCCTCTTCGAACTACGAGCAGTACTTC
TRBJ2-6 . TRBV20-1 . CSASGVVTGANVLTF TGCAGTGCTAGTGGGGTAGTGACTGGGGCCAACGTCCTGACTTTC
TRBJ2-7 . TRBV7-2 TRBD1 CASSAGPGTGTHEQYF TGTGCCAGCAGCGCAGGGCCCGGGACAGGGACCCACGAGCAGTACTTC
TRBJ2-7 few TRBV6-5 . CASTDGAPYEQYF TGTGCCAGCACCGATGGGGCCCCATACGAGCAGTACTTC
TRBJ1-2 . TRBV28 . CASSRDTYGYTF TGTGCCAGCAGTCGGGACACCTATGGCTACACCTTC
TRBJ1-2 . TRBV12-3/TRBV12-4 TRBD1 CASRLGTGIGYTF TGTGCCAGCAGGCTCGGGACAGGGATCGGCTACACCTTC
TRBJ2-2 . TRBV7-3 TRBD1 CASSLGQGTTGELFF TGTGCCAGCAGCTTAGGACAGGGGACGACCGGGGAGCTGTTTTTT
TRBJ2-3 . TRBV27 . CASSFGGYSTDTQYF TGTGCCAGCAGTTTCGGGGGCTATAGCACAGATACGCAGTATTTT
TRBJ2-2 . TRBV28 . CASSSSRDSGGGGELFF TGTGCCAGCAGTTCTTCTCGGGACTCCGGAGGTGGCGGGGAGCTGTTTTTT
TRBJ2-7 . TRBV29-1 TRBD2 CSVVALAGGEQYF TGCAGCGTTGTGGCCCTAGCGGGGGGCGAGCAGTACTTC
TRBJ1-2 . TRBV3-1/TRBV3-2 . CASSQDRNDGYTF TGTGCCAGCAGCCAAGATCGTAACGATGGCTACACCTTC
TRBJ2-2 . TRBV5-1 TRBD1 CASSSGTVGTGELFF TGCGCCAGCAGCTCGGGGACAGTCGGCACCGGGGAGCTGTTTTTT
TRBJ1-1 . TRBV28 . CASGGLGAFF TGTGCCAGCGGGGGGTTGGGGGCTTTCTTT
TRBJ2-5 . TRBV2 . CASSATGPSGRTQYF TGTGCCAGCAGCGCTACCGGGCCTTCCGGCAGGACCCAGTACTTC
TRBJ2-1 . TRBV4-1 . CASSQDPSYSYNEQFF TGCGCCAGCAGCCAAGATCCGTCTTACTCCTACAATGAGCAGTTCTTC
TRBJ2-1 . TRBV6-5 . CASQKELRNNEQFF TGTGCCAGCCAAAAGGAACTTCGAAACAATGAGCAGTTCTTC